A single sample is the source of the 23 T cell receptor beta chains below, sequenced in a study of a mutant IDH1 vaccine in newly diagnosed glioma. As for time point: baseline, week 1 (first vaccination visit). Treatment here: pre-vaccination baseline after standard-of-care therapy. The method was immunoSEQ multiplex PCR; TCRdb's version includes in-frame clones alone and lacks a portion of them. The sample consists of some 67,000 clones, around 80% of them appearing once. The sample in question was peripheral blood mononuclear cells (PBMCs), obtained from a glioma patient treated with radiotherapy, temozolomide or both. Receptors originate from a woman aged 18-29 years with glioma. Some clones in this sample may be carry-over from other donors' samples.

The gene calls are TRBV7-9 and TRBJ2-2; 13 nucleotides line up with TRBD2. The CDR3 is 14 amino acids. Looked up from germline, CDR1 is SEHNR and CDR2 is FQNEAQ (reference sequence). V was clipped by 11 bases and J by 6 bases; unmatched bases: 6. The CDR3 spells CAGTSGGAPGELFF. CDR3 nucleotides: TGTGCCGGAACTAGCGGGGGGGCCCCCGGGGAGCTGTTTTTT. The whole variable domain, filled in from reference TRBV7-9 and TRBJ2-2, reads DTGVSQNPRHKITKRGQNVTFRCDPISEHNRLYWYRQTLGQGPEFLTYFQNEAQLEKSRLLSDRFSAERPKGSFSTLEIQRTEQGDSAMYLCAGTSGGAPGELFFGEGSRLTVL.

The genes are TRBV2 and TRBJ2-7; 10 bases fit TRBD1. V was clipped by 8 bases and J by 7 bases; unmatched bases: 8. This CDR3 comprises 13 residues. Germline V gene sequence: CDR1 SNHLY, CDR2 FYNNEI. Here the CDR3 DNA reads TGTGCCAGCGGCCAGACAGGGGGCAGGGAGCAGTACTTC. Translated: CASGQTGGREQYF.

The V and J genes are TRBV7-2 and TRBJ1-2; the D is unclear. The V and J ends lost 2 bases and 0 bases respectively, with 7 bases between them. This CDR3 contains 14 residues. Looked up from germline, CDR1 is SGHTA and CDR2 is FQGNSA. CDR3 amino acids: CASSLSKPNYGYTF. CDR3 nucleotide sequence: TGTGCCAGCAGCTTATCCAAGCCTAACTATGGCTACACCTTC.

The rearrangement uses TRBV6-5 and TRBJ2-7, with D perhaps matching TRBD1 or TRBD2 (5 bases each). From germline, CDR1 is MNHEY and CDR2 SVGAGI. The V end was cut by 6 bases, the J end by 3 bases, with 18 bases between. The CDR3 is 15 residues long. The CDR3 DNA reads TGTGCCAGCAGCCCCGGGGCAGGTGCCGTCTACGAGCAGTACTTC. Translation gives CASSPGAGAVYEQYF.

Concerning this clone itself: With a much larger clone just one base away, this may be a read error. This sample also contains other DNA sequences that code for the same CDR3. The chain joins TRBV7-9 to TRBJ1-4, with no clear D. The CDR3 is 12 residues long. Germline-derived CDR1 and CDR2 are SEHNR and FQNEAQ (reference sequence). The CDR3 region has the DNA TGTGCCAGTAGCTTCATTAATGAAAAACTGTTTTTT. Encoded protein: CASSFINEKLFF.

The chain carries TRBV21-1 and TRBJ2-7; TRBD1, the D gene given by the table, was not confirmed from the DNA. TRBV21-1 is an annotated pseudogene. The CDR3 spans 14 residues. The CDR3 here is CASSSFRDRDEQYF. DNA for the CDR3: TGTGCCAGCAGCTCTTTCCGGGACAGGGACGAGCAGTACTTC.

The chain joins TRBV27 to TRBJ2-7; 11 nucleotides line up with TRBD2. J gave up 3 bases and V 2 bases, and 6 bases lay outside the gene matches. CDR3 size: 16 residues. CDR1 and CDR2 (germline): MNHEY, SMNVEV (reference sequence). DNA for the CDR3: TGTGCCAGCAGTTTAGGGCACGGGACTAGCGGCTACGAGCAGTACTTC. It encodes CASSLGHGTSGYEQYF.

V and J are TRBV10-3 and TRBJ1-3; weak D call: TRBD1 (6 bases). CDR1 and CDR2 (germline): ENHRY, SYGVKD. The CDR3 length is 12 residues. V lost 8 bases to trimming and J lost 4 bases, with 9 bases between them. CDR3 DNA sequence: TGTGCCATCGTTACAGGGGGAAACACCATATATTTT. As protein: CAIVTGGNTIYF.

The V and J genes are TRBV10-3 and TRBJ2-1, with a possible D match to TRBD2 (5 bases). The CDR3 has 13 residues. V dropped 4 bases and J dropped 9 bases, with 13 bases sitting between them. Germline values: CDR1 ENHRY, CDR2 SYGVKD. For the CDR3, the DNA is TGTGCCATCAGTGGATTGCCGGGGAGTGAGCAGTTCTTC. This sequence encodes CAISGLPGSEQFF.

The J gene is TRBJ2-1, the V gene TRBV9; the match to TRBD2 covers 8 bases. In germline, CDR1 is SGDLS, CDR2 YYNGEE. This CDR3 spans 15 amino acids. J gave up 5 bases and V 2 bases, and 6 bases lay outside the gene matches. The CDR3 coding sequence is TGTGCCAGCAGCGTGGTAGGGACTAGTGACAATGAGCAGTTCTTC. Amino acid sequence: CASSVVGTSDNEQFF.

This sequence joins TRBV4-2 and TRBJ1-1, with 11 bases lining up with TRBD1. This CDR3 has 18 amino acids. V was clipped by 4 bases and J by 0 bases; unmatched bases: 10. Germline V lookup: CDR1 LGHNA, CDR2 YNFKEQ. The CDR3 nucleotides read TGTGCCAGCAGCCGGACCGGGACAGGGGGTAAATTGAACACTGAAGCTTTCTTT. Translating it yields CASSRTGTGGKLNTEAFF.

The rearrangement joins TRBV25-1 to TRBJ1-5; D call uncertain. Germline lookup yields CDR1 MGHDK and CDR2 SYGVNS. This CDR3 spans 15 amino acids. V was trimmed by 2 bases and J by 3 bases, leaving 11 bases between them. The CDR3: CASSETGVDNQPQHF. CDR3 coding DNA: TGTGCCAGCAGTGAAACCGGGGTCGACAATCAGCCCCAGCATTTT.

The chain links TRBV30 to TRBJ2-2, with D hard to call. Trimming took 2 bases from V and 5 from J, leaving 12 bases between them. Per the germline V gene, CDR1 is GTSNPN and CDR2 is SVGIG (reference sequence). CDR3 length equals 14 residues. The CDR3 is CAWSPGALTGELFF. As DNA, the CDR3 is TGTGCCTGGAGTCCCGGTGCTCTAACCGGGGAGCTGTTTTTT.

In its sample, this clone was seen a few times. DNA of the CDR3: TGTGCCAGCAGCTTAGACCCCGTTGTCTACACCTTC. This sequence encodes CASSLDPVVYTF. The J gene is TRBJ1-2, the V gene TRBV7-2; the D is unclear. V lost 1 base to trimming and J lost 10 bases, with 10 bases between them. The germline V gene encodes CDR1 SGHTA and CDR2 FQGNSA. The CDR3 runs 12 residues.

The chain combines TRBV7-9 with TRBJ2-1, with no clear D. In germline, CDR1 is SEHNR, CDR2 FQNEAQ (reference sequence). CDR3 length equals 12 residues. V dropped 4 bases and J dropped 10 bases, with 11 bases sitting between them. CDR3 bases: TGTGCCAGCAGCTCTGATCGCTTGGAGCAGTTCTTC. Translation gives CASSSDRLEQFF.

The table lists this clone with a few counts. This chain uses TRBV27 with TRBJ1-1; D is possibly TRBD1 (5 bases). Germline CDR1 reads MNHEY; CDR2 reads SMNVEV (reference sequence). The CDR3 covers 13 residues. Trimming pared 5 bases from V and 4 bases from J, leaving 11 bases between. The DNA for the CDR3 is TGTGCCAGCAGTCTACGGGGGAGCACTGAAGCTTTCTTT. This codes for CASSLRGSTEAFF.

The chain carries TRBV7-9 and TRBJ2-4, with 8 bases matching TRBD1. This CDR3 comprises 16 residues. Losses at the gene ends were 5 bases for V and 1 base for J; bases not matched to a gene: 7. Germline assignment: CDR1 SEHNR and CDR2 FQNEAQ (reference sequence). The CDR3 DNA sequence: TGTGCCAGCAGCAACCAGGGGGCGAGGGCCAAAAACATTCAGTACTTC. It specifies CASSNQGARAKNIQYF.

The rearrangement uses TRBV5-1 and TRBJ1-1; possible D gene TRBD1, 6 bases. This CDR3 is built from 13 residues. Trimming removed 0 bases from V and 4 bases from J, with 7 bases in between. Germline values: CDR1 SGHRS, CDR2 YFSETQ. The CDR3 spells CASSLEGGTEAFF. As DNA, the CDR3 is TGCGCCAGCAGCTTGGAAGGGGGCACTGAAGCTTTCTTT.

The CDR3 is CASSLWGDEQYF. CDR3 DNA: TGCGCCAGCAGCTTGTGGGGCGACGAGCAGTACTTC. The chain has TRBV5-1 and TRBJ2-7, with D maybe TRBD1 (5 bases). Germline-derived CDR1 and CDR2 are SGHRS and YFSETQ. The CDR3 loop spans 12 amino acids. V lost 1 base to trimming and J lost 5 bases, with 7 bases between them.

This chain links TRBV20-1 with TRBJ1-3, with D unclear. The V gene lost 3 bases and the J gene lost 6 bases, with 6 bases spanning the gap. Germline CDR1 is DFQATT and CDR2 is SNEGSKA (reference sequence). This CDR3 region has 11 residues. The CDR3 sequence: CSASGENTIYF. DNA of the CDR3: TGCAGTGCTAGCGGGGAAAACACCATATATTTT.

J is TRBJ2-1 and V is TRBV19; no definite D call. Germline V lookup: CDR1 LNHDA, CDR2 SQIVND (reference sequence). The CDR3 sequence is 11 residues long. Trimming removed 11 bases at V and 11 bases at J, with 16 bases between. CDR3 sequence (DNA): TGTGCCGCGGCCTCTAAAGTGAAGCAGTTCTTC. This sequence encodes CAAASKVKQFF.

Only one count was recorded for this clone. The same CDR3 arises from other DNA sequences in this sample as well. The genes are TRBV9 and TRBJ1-3; TRBD1 might be the D (5 bases). V was trimmed by 0 bases and J by 4 bases, leaving 5 bases between them. The CDR3 contains 13 residues. Germline lookup yields CDR1 SGDLS and CDR2 YYNGEE. The CDR3 region is CASSVEGGNTIYF. DNA of the CDR3: TGTGCCAGCAGCGTAGAGGGGGGAAACACCATATATTTT. The full variable domain, rest sourced from reference TRBV9 and TRBJ1-3, is DSGVTQTPKHLITATGQRVTLRCSPRSGDLSVYWYQQSLDQGLQFLIQYYNGEERAKGNILERFSAQQFPDLHSELNLSSLELGDSALYFCASSVEGGNTIYFGEGSWLTVV.

This clone was detected a few times. The rearrangement links TRBV15 to TRBJ2-7, with TRBD2 matching over 7 bases. V was clipped by 3 bases and J by 6 bases; unmatched bases: 11. The germline CDR1 and CDR2 sequences are LNHNV and YYDKDF (reference sequence). This CDR3 spans 15 amino acids. Written as DNA, the CDR3 is TGTGCCACCAGCAGGGGAATTGGCGGGAGACGCGAGCAGTACTTC. It encodes CATSRGIGGRREQYF.